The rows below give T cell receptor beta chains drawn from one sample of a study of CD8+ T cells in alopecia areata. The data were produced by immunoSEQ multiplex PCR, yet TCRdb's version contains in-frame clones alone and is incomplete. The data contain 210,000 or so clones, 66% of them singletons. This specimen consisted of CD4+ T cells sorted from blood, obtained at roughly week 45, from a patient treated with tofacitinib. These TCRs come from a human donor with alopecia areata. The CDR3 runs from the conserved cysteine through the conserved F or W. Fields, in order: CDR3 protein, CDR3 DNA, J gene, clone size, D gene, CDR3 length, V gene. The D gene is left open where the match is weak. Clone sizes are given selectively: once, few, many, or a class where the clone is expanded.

CDR3 protein: CAISESGGQGKETQYF
CDR3 DNA: TGTGCCATCAGTGAGTCTGGGGGACAGGGGAAGGAGACCCAGTACTTC
J gene: TRBJ2-5
clone size: few
D gene: TRBD1
CDR3 length: 16
V gene: TRBV10-3

CDR3 protein: CASSQSGSLVEAFF
CDR3 DNA: TGCGCCAGCAGTCAATCAGGGTCTTTGGTTGAAGCTTTCTTT
J gene: TRBJ1-1
clone size: once
D gene: -
CDR3 length: 14
V gene: TRBV23-1

CDR3 protein: CASSGGGDNYGYTF
CDR3 DNA: TGTGCCAGCAGTGGAGGGGGCGATAACTATGGCTACACCTTC
J gene: TRBJ1-2
clone size: -
D gene: TRBD1
CDR3 length: 14
V gene: TRBV2

CDR3 protein: CASSLRDRGYEQYF
CDR3 DNA: TGTGCCAGCTCACTCAGGGACAGGGGCTACGAGCAGTACTTC
J gene: TRBJ2-7
clone size: few
D gene: TRBD1
CDR3 length: 14
V gene: TRBV18

CDR3 protein: CASSQDFKGSALGYTF
CDR3 DNA: TGCGCCAGCAGCCAAGATTTCAAGGGCAGCGCCTTGGGCTACACCTTC
J gene: TRBJ1-2
clone size: -
D gene: -
CDR3 length: 16
V gene: TRBV4-3

CDR3 protein: CSVLKTAGGSDTQYF
CDR3 DNA: TGCAGCGTACTGAAAACGGCAGGGGGCTCAGATACGCAGTATTTT
J gene: TRBJ2-3
clone size: -
D gene: TRBD1
CDR3 length: 15
V gene: TRBV29-1

CDR3 protein: CASSSGQGHGYTF
CDR3 DNA: TGTGCCAGCAGCTCGGGACAGGGCCATGGCTACACCTTC
J gene: TRBJ1-2
clone size: -
D gene: TRBD1
CDR3 length: 13
V gene: TRBV5-6

CDR3 protein: CAWSPLTGKSPLHF
CDR3 DNA: TGTGCCTGGAGCCCGCTAACAGGGAAATCACCCCTCCACTTT
J gene: TRBJ1-6
clone size: once
D gene: -
CDR3 length: 14
V gene: TRBV30

CDR3 protein: CASSFSGDGYTF
CDR3 DNA: TGTGCCAGCAGCTTTTCCGGGGATGGCTACACCTTC
J gene: TRBJ1-2
clone size: -
D gene: -
CDR3 length: 12
V gene: TRBV7-2

CDR3 protein: CSDKTSGGADTQYF
CDR3 DNA: TGCAGCGACAAGACTAGCGGGGGGGCAGATACGCAGTATTTT
J gene: TRBJ2-3
clone size: -
D gene: TRBD2
CDR3 length: 14
V gene: TRBV29-1

CDR3 protein: CASSPGSLSPLHF
CDR3 DNA: TGTGCCAGCAGTCCGGGATCCCTTTCACCCCTCCACTTT
J gene: TRBJ1-6
clone size: -
D gene: -
CDR3 length: 13
V gene: TRBV27

CDR3 protein: CSVEGLDEQFF
CDR3 DNA: TGCAGCGTTGAGGGGTTAGATGAGCAGTTCTTC
J gene: TRBJ2-1
clone size: many
D gene: -
CDR3 length: 11
V gene: TRBV29-1

CDR3 protein: CSVGLGVMNTEAFF
CDR3 DNA: TGCAGCGTCGGCTTGGGGGTAATGAACACTGAAGCTTTCTTT
J gene: TRBJ1-1
clone size: -
D gene: -
CDR3 length: 14
V gene: TRBV29-1

CDR3 protein: CASSTKNTEAFF
CDR3 DNA: TGTGCCAGCAGTACAAAGAACACTGAAGCTTTCTTT
J gene: TRBJ1-1
clone size: -
D gene: -
CDR3 length: 12
V gene: TRBV2

CDR3 protein: CSVGQVLQETQYF
CDR3 DNA: TGCAGCGTTGGACAGGTCCTACAAGAGACCCAGTACTTC
J gene: TRBJ2-5
clone size: -
D gene: -
CDR3 length: 13
V gene: TRBV29-1

CDR3 protein: CSVARSGERATEAFF
CDR3 DNA: TGCAGCGTCGCCCGATCGGGGGAAAGGGCCACTGAAGCTTTCTTT
J gene: TRBJ1-1
clone size: -
D gene: -
CDR3 length: 15
V gene: TRBV29-1

CDR3 protein: CAWSSSRIHGYTF
CDR3 DNA: TGTGCCTGGAGTTCGTCCAGGATCCATGGCTACACCTTC
J gene: TRBJ1-2
clone size: -
D gene: -
CDR3 length: 13
V gene: TRBV30

CDR3 protein: CASIKGDTHTDTQYF
CDR3 DNA: TGCGCCAGCATCAAGGGGGACACACACACAGATACGCAGTATTTT
J gene: TRBJ2-3
clone size: -
D gene: -
CDR3 length: 15
V gene: TRBV5-1

CDR3 protein: CASSYTRGGTQYF
CDR3 DNA: TGCGCCAGCAGCTACACGCGGGGGGGGACCCAGTACTTC
J gene: TRBJ2-5
clone size: -
D gene: TRBD2
CDR3 length: 13
V gene: TRBV4-3

CDR3 protein: CASSPFSGANVLTF
CDR3 DNA: TGTGCCAGCAGTCCCTTCTCTGGGGCCAACGTCCTGACTTTC
J gene: TRBJ2-6
clone size: few
D gene: -
CDR3 length: 14
V gene: TRBV6-4

CDR3 protein: CATSILGREETQYF
CDR3 DNA: TGTGCCACCAGCATTTTAGGCAGGGAGGAGACCCAGTACTTC
J gene: TRBJ2-5
clone size: -
D gene: -
CDR3 length: 14
V gene: TRBV15

CDR3 protein: CASSEYRGPRETQYF
CDR3 DNA: TGTGCCAGCAGTGAATACAGGGGGCCTCGGGAGACCCAGTACTTC
J gene: TRBJ2-5
clone size: -
D gene: TRBD1
CDR3 length: 15
V gene: TRBV25-1

CDR3 protein: CASSFGGRTYEQYF
CDR3 DNA: TGTGCCAGCAGCTTTGGGGGGAGAACCTACGAGCAGTACTTC
J gene: TRBJ2-7
clone size: few
D gene: -
CDR3 length: 14
V gene: TRBV5-4

CDR3 protein: CASSPFEGTNSPLHF
CDR3 DNA: TGTGCCAGCAGCCCGTTTGAAGGAACTAATTCACCCCTCCACTTT
J gene: TRBJ1-6
clone size: -
D gene: -
CDR3 length: 15
V gene: TRBV9

CDR3 protein: CASSLVRSRNYGYTF
CDR3 DNA: TGTGCCAGCAGCTTAGTCCGTTCCAGGAACTATGGCTACACCTTC
J gene: TRBJ1-2
clone size: few
D gene: -
CDR3 length: 15
V gene: TRBV7-9

CDR3 protein: CASGLVARGLVQETQYF
CDR3 DNA: TGTGCTAGTGGTTTGGTTGCCAGGGGGCTTGTCCAAGAGACCCAGTACTTC
J gene: TRBJ2-5
clone size: -
D gene: TRBD1
CDR3 length: 17
V gene: TRBV12-5

CDR3 protein: CASSSNSGGGYNEQFF
CDR3 DNA: TGTGCCAGCAGCTCTAATAGCGGGGGGGGTTACAATGAGCAGTTCTTC
J gene: TRBJ2-1
clone size: many
D gene: TRBD2
CDR3 length: 16
V gene: TRBV11-3

CDR3 protein: CASSNRLAGDIYNEQFF
CDR3 DNA: TGTGCCAGCAGCAATCGACTAGCGGGGGACATCTACAATGAGCAGTTCTTC
J gene: TRBJ2-1
clone size: -
D gene: -
CDR3 length: 17
V gene: TRBV21-1

CDR3 protein: CAWAARGRGTEAFF
CDR3 DNA: TGTGCCTGGGCGGCAAGAGGCCGGGGCACTGAAGCTTTCTTT
J gene: TRBJ1-1
clone size: -
D gene: -
CDR3 length: 14
V gene: TRBV30

CDR3 protein: CASSLDLSVFYGYTF
CDR3 DNA: TGTGCCAGCAGCTTAGATTTATCAGTCTTCTATGGCTACACCTTC
J gene: TRBJ1-2
clone size: -
D gene: -
CDR3 length: 15
V gene: TRBV11-2

CDR3 protein: CSVGAGIGLTYGYTF
CDR3 DNA: TGCAGCGTTGGAGCAGGGATAGGGCTAACGTATGGCTACACCTTC
J gene: TRBJ1-2
clone size: -
D gene: -
CDR3 length: 15
V gene: TRBV29-1

CDR3 protein: CSVEMRAGYEQYF
CDR3 DNA: TGCAGCGTTGAAATGAGGGCAGGGTACGAGCAGTACTTC
J gene: TRBJ2-7
clone size: few
D gene: -
CDR3 length: 13
V gene: TRBV29-1

CDR3 protein: CASSIPTRQGSDGYTF
CDR3 DNA: TGTGCCAGTAGTATCCCCACGAGACAGGGGTCGGATGGCTACACCTTC
J gene: TRBJ1-2
clone size: few
D gene: TRBD1
CDR3 length: 16
V gene: TRBV19

CDR3 protein: CASSSRTGTNTGELFF
CDR3 DNA: TGCGCCAGCAGCTCACGGACAGGGACGAACACCGGGGAGCTGTTTTTT
J gene: TRBJ2-2
clone size: -
D gene: TRBD1
CDR3 length: 16
V gene: TRBV4-1

CDR3 protein: CSVVIAGEYNEQFF
CDR3 DNA: TGCAGCGTTGTTATAGCGGGTGAATACAATGAGCAGTTCTTC
J gene: TRBJ2-1
clone size: -
D gene: TRBD2
CDR3 length: 14
V gene: TRBV29-1

CDR3 protein: CATSRGQGTVGKAFF
CDR3 DNA: TGTGCCACCAGCAGAGGTCAGGGGACAGTGGGGAAAGCTTTCTTT
J gene: TRBJ1-1
clone size: -
D gene: TRBD1
CDR3 length: 15
V gene: TRBV15

CDR3 protein: CASSPSGRRDEKLFF
CDR3 DNA: TGTGCCAGCAGTCCATCAGGGCGTCGGGATGAAAAACTGTTTTTT
J gene: TRBJ1-4
clone size: -
D gene: -
CDR3 length: 15
V gene: TRBV27

CDR3 protein: CASSLTWAQRPSIYNEQFF
CDR3 DNA: TGCGCCAGCAGCCTCACTTGGGCTCAGCGACCATCTATCTACAATGAGCAGTTCTTC
J gene: TRBJ2-1
clone size: -
D gene: -
CDR3 length: 19
V gene: TRBV5-1

CDR3 protein: CASRGQESSYEQYF
CDR3 DNA: TGTGCCAGCAGGGGACAGGAGAGCTCCTACGAGCAGTACTTC
J gene: TRBJ2-7
clone size: -
D gene: TRBD1
CDR3 length: 14
V gene: TRBV2

CDR3 protein: CAWSGTLTENYGYTF
CDR3 DNA: TGTGCCTGGAGTGGAACCTTGACGGAGAACTATGGCTACACCTTC
J gene: TRBJ1-2
clone size: -
D gene: -
CDR3 length: 15
V gene: TRBV30

CDR3 protein: CASSEPTGTSVYEQYF
CDR3 DNA: TGTGCCAGCAGTGAGCCAACCGGGACATCAGTCTACGAGCAGTACTTC
J gene: TRBJ2-7
clone size: -
D gene: -
CDR3 length: 16
V gene: TRBV25-1

CDR3 protein: CSVEESVNQPQHF
CDR3 DNA: TGCAGCGTTGAAGAGTCAGTCAATCAGCCCCAGCATTTT
J gene: TRBJ1-5
clone size: -
D gene: -
CDR3 length: 13
V gene: TRBV29-1

CDR3 protein: CASRALHLPNQPQHF
CDR3 DNA: TGTGCCAGCAGAGCACTCCACCTTCCAAATCAGCCCCAGCATTTT
J gene: TRBJ1-5
clone size: -
D gene: -
CDR3 length: 15
V gene: TRBV27

CDR3 protein: CASSTRNAPTQYF
CDR3 DNA: TGTGCCAGCAGCACCCGAAACGCCCCGACCCAGTACTTC
J gene: TRBJ2-5
clone size: -
D gene: -
CDR3 length: 13
V gene: TRBV11-2

CDR3 protein: CATSPRGYNEQFF
CDR3 DNA: TGTGCCACCTCTCCGCGGGGATACAATGAGCAGTTCTTC
J gene: TRBJ2-1
clone size: -
D gene: -
CDR3 length: 13
V gene: TRBV19

CDR3 protein: CAWSGGAVNSNQPQHF
CDR3 DNA: TGTGCCTGGAGTGGAGGGGCAGTCAATAGCAATCAGCCCCAGCATTTT
J gene: TRBJ1-5
clone size: -
D gene: -
CDR3 length: 16
V gene: TRBV30

CDR3 protein: CASIPQGESGYTF
CDR3 DNA: TGTGCCAGCATCCCGCAGGGGGAGAGTGGCTACACCTTC
J gene: TRBJ1-2
clone size: few
D gene: TRBD1
CDR3 length: 13
V gene: TRBV28

CDR3 protein: CATGPSRGGNQPQHF
CDR3 DNA: TGTGCCACCGGGCCGAGTAGGGGTGGCAATCAGCCCCAGCATTTT
J gene: TRBJ1-5
clone size: -
D gene: -
CDR3 length: 15
V gene: TRBV19

CDR3 protein: CASSSVRGTDTQYF
CDR3 DNA: TGTGCCAGCAGCTCTGTAAGGGGCACAGATACGCAGTATTTT
J gene: TRBJ2-3
clone size: -
D gene: -
CDR3 length: 14
V gene: TRBV5-6

CDR3 protein: CASSQVQGIYGYTF
CDR3 DNA: TGCGCCAGCAGCCAAGTACAGGGAATCTATGGCTACACCTTC
J gene: TRBJ1-2
clone size: once
D gene: -
CDR3 length: 14
V gene: TRBV4-1

CDR3 protein: CASSLAPASGGSRYTQYF
CDR3 DNA: TGTGCCAGCAGCTTAGCCCCTGCTAGCGGGGGGTCGAGATATACGCAGTATTTT
J gene: TRBJ2-3
clone size: -
D gene: TRBD2
CDR3 length: 18
V gene: TRBV7-2

CDR3 protein: CAWSALGGLGYEQYF
CDR3 DNA: TGTGCCTGGAGTGCCCTTGGGGGTCTTGGGTACGAGCAGTACTTC
J gene: TRBJ2-7
clone size: few
D gene: -
CDR3 length: 15
V gene: TRBV30